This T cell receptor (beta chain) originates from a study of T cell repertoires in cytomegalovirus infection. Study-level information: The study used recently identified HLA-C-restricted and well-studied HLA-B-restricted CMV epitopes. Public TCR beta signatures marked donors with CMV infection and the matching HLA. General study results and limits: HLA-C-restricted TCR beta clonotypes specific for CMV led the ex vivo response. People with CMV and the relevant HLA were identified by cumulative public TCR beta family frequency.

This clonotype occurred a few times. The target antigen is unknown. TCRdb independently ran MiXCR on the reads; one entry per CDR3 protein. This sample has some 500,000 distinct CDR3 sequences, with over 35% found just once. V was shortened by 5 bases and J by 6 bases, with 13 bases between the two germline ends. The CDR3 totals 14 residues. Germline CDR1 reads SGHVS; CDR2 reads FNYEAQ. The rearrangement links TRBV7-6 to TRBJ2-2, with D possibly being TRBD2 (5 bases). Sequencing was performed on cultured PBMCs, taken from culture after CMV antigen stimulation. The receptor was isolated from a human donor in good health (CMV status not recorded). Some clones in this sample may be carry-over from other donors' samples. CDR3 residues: CASSLLRVPGELFF. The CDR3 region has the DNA TGTGCCAGCAGCCTCCTGAGGGTCCCCGGGGAGCTGTTTTTT.